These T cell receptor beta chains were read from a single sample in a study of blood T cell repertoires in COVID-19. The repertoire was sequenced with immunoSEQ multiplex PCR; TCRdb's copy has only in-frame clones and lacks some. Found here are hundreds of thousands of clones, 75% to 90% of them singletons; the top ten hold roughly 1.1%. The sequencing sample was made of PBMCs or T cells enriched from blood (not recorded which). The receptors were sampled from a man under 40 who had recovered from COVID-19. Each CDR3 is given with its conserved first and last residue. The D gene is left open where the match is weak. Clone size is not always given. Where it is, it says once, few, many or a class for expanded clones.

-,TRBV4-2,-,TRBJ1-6,TGTGCCAGCAGCCCGGGACTGAATTCACCCCTCCACTTT,CASSPGLNSPLHF
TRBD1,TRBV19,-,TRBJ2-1,TGTGCCAGTAGTGCCGCCGGGACAGGGGTTGTTGAGCAGTTCTTC,CASSAAGTGVVEQFF
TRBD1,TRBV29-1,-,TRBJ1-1,TGCAGCGTGACCATCCTGACAGGGCCCGCTGAAGCTTTCTTT,CSVTILTGPAEAFF
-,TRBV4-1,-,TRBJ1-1,TGCGCCAGCAGCCCTTGGGAGGGATCGGGCACTGAAGCTTTCTTT,CASSPWEGSGTEAFF
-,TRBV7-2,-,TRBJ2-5,TGTGCCAGCACCTTAGGGGGACTTTGGGAGACCCAGTACTTC,CASTLGGLWETQYF
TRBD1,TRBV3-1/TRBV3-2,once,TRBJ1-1,TGTGCCAGCAGCCCTGGGACAGTCCCTGAAGCTTTCTTT,CASSPGTVPEAFF
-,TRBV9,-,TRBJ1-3,TGTGCCAGCAGCGGATTGAGTGCCTCTGGAAACACCATATATTTT,CASSGLSASGNTIYF
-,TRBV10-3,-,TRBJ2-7,TGTGCCATCTCCGCTGGTAGCGGCCTCTCCTACGAGCAGTACTTC,CAISAGSGLSYEQYF
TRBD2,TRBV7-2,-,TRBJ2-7,TGTGCCAGCAGCTACCATTTAGCGGGGACCTACGAGCAGTACTTC,CASSYHLAGTYEQYF
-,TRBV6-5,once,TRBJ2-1,TGTGCCAGCAGTTACTCGGGGGCCTATGGGGGCGGGCAGTTCTTC,CASSYSGAYGGGQFF
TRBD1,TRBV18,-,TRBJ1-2,TGTGCCAGCTCACCCGGGACAGTTGGCGGCTACACCTTC,CASSPGTVGGYTF
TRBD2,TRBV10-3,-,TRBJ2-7,TGTGCCATCAGTGACGGACTAGCGGGTGGATACGAGCAGTACTTC,CAISDGLAGGYEQYF
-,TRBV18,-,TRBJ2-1,TGTGCCAGCTCACCGCCGGGGGATGAGCAGTTCTTC,CASSPPGDEQFF
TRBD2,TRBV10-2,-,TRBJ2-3,TGCGCCAGCAGTGAGGGTAGCGGGAGTGCAGATACGCAGTATTTT,CASSEGSGSADTQYF
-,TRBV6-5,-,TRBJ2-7,TGTGCCAGCAGGGAGGCAGACTACGAGCAGTACTTC,CASREADYEQYF
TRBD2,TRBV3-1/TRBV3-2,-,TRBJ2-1,TGTGCCAGCAGCCAAGCCGGGAGGAAGTTCTTC,CASSQAGRKFF
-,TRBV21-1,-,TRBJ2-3,TGTGCCAGCAGGTCTGGGGAGAATCGGACAGATACGCAGTATTTT,CASRSGENRTDTQYF
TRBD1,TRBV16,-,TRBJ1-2,TGTGCCAGCAGCCAATCGTCAGGGACAGGCTATGGCTACACCTTC,CASSQSSGTGYGYTF
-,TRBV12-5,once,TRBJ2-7,TGTGCTAGTGGCCCCCTTCTGTACGAGCAGTACTTC,CASGPLLYEQYF
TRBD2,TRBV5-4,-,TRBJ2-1,TGTGCCAGCAGCGTTGGGACTAGCGGGAGGATTCTGGATGAGCAGTTCTTC,CASSVGTSGRILDEQFF
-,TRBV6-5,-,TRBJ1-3,TGTGCCAGCAGCAGGGGAAACACCATATATTTT,CASSRGNTIYF
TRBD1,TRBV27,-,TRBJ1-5,TGTGCCAGCAGTCCCCAGGGGGTGAGCAATCAGCCCCAGCATTTT,CASSPQGVSNQPQHF
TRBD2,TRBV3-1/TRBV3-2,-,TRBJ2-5,TGTGCCAGCAGCCAAGACCCTAGCGGGAGGGTAGGTGGGACCCAGTACTTC,CASSQDPSGRVGGTQYF
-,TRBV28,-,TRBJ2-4,TGTGCCAGCAGTCGTGAGGCCAAAAACATTCAGTACTTC,CASSREAKNIQYF
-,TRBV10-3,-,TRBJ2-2,TGTGCCATCCGGGGAGTATACACCGGGGAGCTGTTTTTT,CAIRGVYTGELFF